This TCR beta chain was captured by sequencing in a study of shared clonotypes between healthy human individuals (dated by TCRdb to the early 2020s). At the level of the whole study: Three men and a couple of women, aged 18 to 49 years, made up the cohort. For each donor, CD4 naive and CD4 memory were each run on three plates, CD8 naive on two plates, and CD8 memory on one plate. Blood TCR repertoires of a handful of healthy adults were deeply sequenced to estimate repertoire size and the extent of clonotype sharing between individuals. To increase sequencing depth and limit assay-specific biases, TCR repertoire library preparation and sequencing were carried out by different laboratories using diverse techniques. Each donor's leukapheresis produced roughly between about 0.8 and 10 billion PBMCs. Beyond this particular receptor, the publication reports: Higher generation probabilities were observed for clonotypes shared by all four sorted-subset donors than for non-shared clonotypes. Incomplete sequencing was indicated by rarefaction of sorted-subset datasets, despite the large sequencing depth. Based on pairwise subsampling, the degree of clonotype sharing among donors was expected to be affected by sequencing depth. Estimated clonotype richness was generally larger for naive than for memory subsets. Only blood was sampled, and tissue TCR repertoires likely differ from those in blood. Because the study included a small number of donors, the genetic and exposure-history diversity represented was limited. Across a handful of donors, around 5.4% of naive CD4, 3% to 4% of naive CD8, about 2.3% of memory CD4, and about 0.4% of memory CD8 clonotypes were shared.

Using the deep immunoSEQ assay, multiplex PCR amplified TCR CDR3 regions from genomic DNA. Extracted genomic DNA from each cell subset was spread evenly across all wells of several immunoSEQ 96-well plates, with each plate serving as a replicate. For sorted subsets, approximately 190 ng of genomic DNA, equivalent to 25,000 to 35,000 T cell genomes, went into each replicate PCR. Purified libraries were quantified with a Qubit 3.0 fluorometer, sized on a Bioanalyzer 2100, and re-quantified with the KAPA Library Quantification kit. Every immunoSEQ 96-well plate was sequenced on a separate single-read 150-cycle Illumina NextSeq 550 flow cell. Per the authors' processing: Because the immunoSEQ output held only junctional sequences and lacked quality scores, the filtering could not match the filtering applied to full-length reads. Sequences were annotated with PyIR, a Python wrapper for IgBLAST v1.9, and V/J genes and CDR3 were assigned using IMGT germline references. Any read was removed if the V/J assignment was weak (E-value above 1e-6), the CDR3 was missing, or the read contained stop codons, out-of-frame junctions, or ambiguous translated residues. V3J clonotypes were defined as sequences sharing the same inferred V gene, J gene, and CDR3 amino acid sequence. The percentage overlap between two repertoires was calculated by dividing the number of shared unique clonotypes by the size of the smaller repertoire. RTK rarefaction, the Chao1 estimator, and Recon v2.1 estimates of unobserved clonotypes were used to assess repertoire richness. OLGA was used to compute generation probabilities for all TCRbeta clonotypes that the gDNA method yielded from a few donors. The immuneACCESS repertoire file appears here via TCRdb, limited to in-frame rearrangements. These files lack a portion of the clones; in checked studies, under half of the deficit traces to unresolved V genes, and the cause of the others is not known. The DNA gave D and trimming, while V, J and clone size come from that table. Present in this sample are some 2.1 million clones, roughly 94% of which were seen just once. 1.1% of the sample is held by the ten biggest clonotypes.

For this clone: The antigen this receptor binds is unknown. Per-nucleotide qualities are absent, and no much larger clonotype sits a single base away.

V is pared back by 1 base and J by 4 bases, with 13 bases lying between the germline termini. The CDR3, cysteine through phenylalanine, is 15 amino acids long. Just the 45-base CDR3 DNA is kept, in frame starting at base 1. The germline V gene specifies SGHTA as CDR1 and FQGNSA as CDR2. For the CD8 naive samples, CD45RO-negative cells were positively selected for CCR7, yielding a CD45RA+CCR7+ population from which TemRA cells were excluded. The donors were healthy, HIV-negative adults who had no recently reported acute infections or vaccinations. Every donor was a Caucasian adult living in Nashville, Tennessee, USA. Blood was collected by leukapheresis, and PBMCs were isolated by Ficoll-Histopaque density gradient centrifugation and then cryopreserved in liquid nitrogen vapor phase. Analytical flow cytometry was used to check the purity and quantity of each magnetically sorted T cell population. From each sorted fraction, genomic DNA was isolated and quantified by UV absorbance on a Nanodrop 2000c.

This receptor chain uses TRBV7-2 and TRBJ1-2, with a weak D call of TRBD1 (5 bases match). The sequenced material came from naive CD8+ T cells sorted from blood. Taken with the paper, the label for cell subset or site translates to: CD45RA+CCR7+. The TCR comes from a man younger than 35 in good health. CDR3 protein: CASSLEWGRLYGYTF. The bases read TGTGCCAGCAGCTTAGAGTGGGGCCGCCTCTATGGCTACACCTTC.